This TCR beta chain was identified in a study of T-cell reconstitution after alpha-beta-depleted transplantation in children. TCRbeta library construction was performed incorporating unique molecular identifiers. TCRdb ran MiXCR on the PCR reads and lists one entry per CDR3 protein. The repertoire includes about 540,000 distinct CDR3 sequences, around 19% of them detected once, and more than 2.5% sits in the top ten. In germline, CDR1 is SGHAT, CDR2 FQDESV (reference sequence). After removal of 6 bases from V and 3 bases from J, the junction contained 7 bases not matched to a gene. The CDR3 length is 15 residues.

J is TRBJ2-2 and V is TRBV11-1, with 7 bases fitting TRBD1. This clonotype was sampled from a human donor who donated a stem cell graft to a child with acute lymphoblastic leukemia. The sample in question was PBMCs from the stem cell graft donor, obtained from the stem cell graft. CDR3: CASRRRGQDTGELFF. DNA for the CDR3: TGTGCCAGCAGGCGTAGGGGGCAAGACACCGGGGAGCTGTTTTTT.